This TCR beta chain was retrieved from a study of OX40 agonist ivuxolimab in advanced cancers. Produced via immunoSEQ multiplex PCR; TCRdb's table is partial and in-frame only. The sample records fewer than 85,000 clones, roughly 87% being singletons. V lost 4 bases to trimming and J lost 6 bases; unmatched junction nucleotides: 12. Germline lookup yields CDR1 SQVTM and CDR2 ANQGSEA. This CDR3 region has 16 residues. Blood was sampled at baseline, cycle 4 day 1, and cycle 7 day 1. This TCR was recovered from an adult with an advanced solid tumor such as melanoma, head and neck, liver or kidney cancer. The sample was CD4+ or CD8+ T cells sorted from blood, taken in a trial of the OX40 agonist ivuxolimab. V and J are TRBV29-1 and TRBJ2-2; 9 nucleotides align to TRBD2. This CDR3 is CSVVVRVLAGPGELFF. CDR3 coding DNA: TGCAGCGTTGTAGTAAGAGTGCTAGCGGGACCCGGGGAGCTGTTTTTT.